Sequencing of this TCR beta chain was carried out in a study of Ad26.COV2.S vaccination and SARS-CoV-2 variants. Study-level information: Intramuscular Ad26.COV2.S at 5x10^10 or 1x10^11 viral particles. Notes on the study in general: After vaccination, substantial breadth of spike-specific CD8+ and CD4+ responses was reported. Breadth measured for non-spike TCRs was similar across vaccine and placebo recipients.

Clones were read by immunoSEQ multiplex PCR, and TCRdb kept only the in-frame ones, dropping some. The data hold about 350,000 clones, with 65% to 90% observed a single time. Concerning this clone itself: Its antigen remains unidentified.

The CDR3 has 14 residues. Germline CDR1 LGHDT, CDR2 YNNKEL (reference sequence). V was cut by 5 bases and J by 8 bases, with 18 bases left in between. Regarding treatment: over 15 received Ad26.COV2.S at low or high dose, single or two shots; several received placebo; per-sample allocation not given. Sampling took place 63 days after the first vaccine or placebo injection. The chain combines TRBV3-1 (or the pseudogene TRBV3-2) with TRBJ1-2, with D maybe TRBD1 (6 bases). The source of this sequence is a person aged 18-60 years who received the Ad26.COV2.S COVID-19 vaccine or a placebo. The material sequenced was peripheral blood, taken in a trial of Ad26.COV2.S vaccine versus placebo. The CDR3 loop reads CASSALQGAQGYTF. In DNA form, the CDR3 reads TGTGCCAGCAGCGCGCTACAGGGCGCCCAGGGCTACACCTTC.